The 27 T cell receptor beta chains below come from one sample, sequenced in a study of identical twins. TCRdb passed the 5' RACE reads through MiXCR, listing each CDR3 protein once. The sample lists about 690,000 distinct CDR3 sequences; around 5.7% were seen once. The material sequenced was naive T cells sorted from blood. The receptor set was obtained from a man younger than 35 in good health.

This clonotype appeared many times. The CDR3 region is CASSSGLTEQFF. Written as DNA, the CDR3 is TGTGCCAGCAGCTCCGGATTGACAGAGCAGTTCTTC. The V call is TRBV5-6, the J call TRBJ2-1, with D uncertain. Trimming cost V 3 bases and J 10 bases, with 11 bases left between them. The CDR3 runs to 12 residues. Germline V gene sequence: CDR1 SGHDT, CDR2 YYEEEE.

This clonotype was found a few times. J is TRBJ1-1 and V is TRBV2; weak D call: TRBD1 (5 bases). From germline, CDR1 is SNHLY and CDR2 FYNNEI. V shed 3 bases and J shed 7 bases, with 9 bases lying between them. The CDR3 has 12 amino acids. CDR3 sequence (DNA): TGTGCCAGCAGTGAGGGGCACGGTGAAGCTTTCTTT. Protein: CASSEGHGEAFF.

This clonotype was counted once. J is TRBJ2-7 and V is TRBV2; a possible D gene is TRBD2 (6 bases). The CDR3 is 16 amino acids. Germline V CDR1 and CDR2: SNHLY, FYNNEI. V was clipped by 6 bases and J by 0 bases, with 18 bases between them. CDR3 DNA sequence: TGTGCCAGCAGAGAGCCTAGGTCCGGGGGCTCCTACGAGCAGTACTTC. Translated, it gives CASREPRSGGSYEQYF.

This clonotype showed up just once. J is TRBJ2-7 and V is TRBV28; TRBD1 matches 10 bases. The CDR3 spans 15 residues. CDR1 is MDHEN, CDR2 SYDVKM, per germline. V lost 0 bases and J lost 3; bases outside the gene matches: 2. The CDR3 DNA sequence: TGTGCCAGCAGTTTATGGGGGACAGGGGACTACGAGCAGTACTTC. It codes for CASSLWGTGDYEQYF.

The rearrangement joins TRBV3-1 to TRBJ2-2, with TRBD2 identical over 14 bases. The CDR3 runs to 18 residues. V was clipped by 6 bases and J by 5 bases; unmatched bases: 11. Per the germline V gene, CDR1 is LGHDT and CDR2 is YNNKEL (reference sequence). CDR3 bases: TGTGCCAGCAGTACTCAGGGACTAGCGGGAGTTTTGACCGGGGAGCTGTTTTTT. It yields the protein CASSTQGLAGVLTGELFF. The variable domain in full, completed from reference TRBV3-1 and TRBJ2-2, reads DTAVSQTPKYLVTQMGNDKSIKCEQNLGHDTMYWYKQDSKKFLKIMFSYNNKELIINETVPNRFSPKSPDKAHLNLHINSLELGDSAVYFCASSTQGLAGVLTGELFFGEGSRLTVL.

This clonotype was observed at least ten times. The rearrangement links TRBV5-1 to TRBJ2-1, with 8 positions matching TRBD2. The V segment lost 0 bases and the J segment 8 bases; nucleotides outside the gene matches: 7. The CDR3 covers 15 residues. CDR1 and CDR2 (germline): SGHRS, YFSETQ. CDR3 bases: TGCGCCAGCAGCTTGGGGCTAACTAGCGGCGATGAGCAGTTCTTC. The encoded protein is CASSLGLTSGDEQFF.

This clonotype showed up many times. The rearrangement links TRBV28 to TRBJ1-2; the D is unclear. The CDR3 runs 13 residues. With 6 bases removed from V and 2 bases from J, the gap between germline ends came to 10 bases. In germline, CDR1 is MDHEN, CDR2 SYDVKM. CDR3 sequence reads: CASRLDGNYGYTF. CDR3 sequence (DNA): TGTGCCAGCAGGTTGGACGGGAACTATGGCTACACCTTC.

There are many counts of this clonotype. V gene TRBV5-1 combines with J gene TRBJ2-1, with 7 bases matching TRBD2. The CDR3 runs to 16 residues. Germline V gene sequence: CDR1 SGHRS, CDR2 YFSETQ. Trimming took 4 bases from V and 1 from J; bases not matched to a gene: 8. The CDR3 loop is CASSPGASGSYNEQFF. DNA of the CDR3: TGCGCCAGCAGCCCTGGGGCTAGCGGATCCTACAATGAGCAGTTCTTC.

Only a few counts were recorded for this clonotype. The chain carries TRBV6-1 and TRBJ2-7; TRBD2 matches at 7 bases. The germline V gene encodes CDR1 MNHNS and CDR2 SASEGT. This CDR3 spans 14 amino acids. The V segment lost 4 bases and the J segment 1 base; nucleotides outside the gene matches: 4. The CDR3 sequence is CASSGTSVSYEQYV. The DNA of the CDR3 is TGTGCCAGCAGTGGGACTAGTGTTTCCTACGAGCAGTACGTC.

The chain couples TRBV15 to TRBJ2-3; no definite D call. The CDR3 runs 16 residues. The V gene lost 1 base and the J gene lost 2 bases, with 13 bases spanning the gap. The germline CDR1 and CDR2 sequences are LNHNV and YYDKDF (reference sequence). The CDR3 sequence is CATSRVPRAYTDTQYF. In DNA form, the CDR3 reads TGTGCCACCAGCAGAGTCCCAAGAGCCTACACAGATACGCAGTATTTT.

This clonotype was observed many times. CDR3 in amino acids: CASSKAQGSSYEQYV. CDR3 DNA: TGTGCCAGCAGCAAAGCACAGGGGAGCTCCTACGAGCAGTACGTC. The rearrangement links TRBV21-1 to TRBJ2-7; the tabulated D call, TRBD1, remains unverified against the DNA. TRBV21-1 is annotated as a pseudogene. The CDR3 is 15 residues long.

This clonotype was detected once. The rearrangement links TRBV7-8 to TRBJ2-5; D ambiguous. Germline V gene data show CDR1 as SGHVS and CDR2 as FQNEAQ. The germline V and J ends were trimmed by 4 bases and 5 bases, with 11 bases remaining between them. The CDR3 runs to 13 residues. In DNA form, the CDR3 reads TGTGCCAGCAGCTCCAATCGGTGGGAGACCCAGTACTTC. It codes for CASSSNRWETQYF.

This clonotype was seen ten or more times. The J gene is TRBJ1-5, the V gene TRBV29-1, with D possibly being TRBD1 (6 bases). Per the germline V gene, CDR1 is SQVTM and CDR2 is ANQGSEA. Trimming cost V 6 bases and J 2 bases, with 14 bases left between them. The CDR3 contains 14 residues. The CDR3: CSVPATGGNQPQHF. The CDR3 DNA is TGCAGCGTGCCGGCGACAGGTGGCAATCAGCCCCAGCATTTT.

This clonotype has only one observation. This may come from a read error, since a much larger clone is one base off. The CDR3 DNA is TGCAGTTCCGGGGGAGCGGGAGACCACGAGCAGTACTTC. This sequence encodes CSSGGAGDHEQYF. This chain uses TRBV20-1 with TRBJ2-7, with 8 bases that match TRBD2. The ends lost 8 bases at V and 5 bases at J; junction bases unmatched: 11. The CDR3 has 13 amino acids. Germline V gene lookup returns CDR1 DFQATT and CDR2 SNEGSKA (reference sequence).

There are many counts of this clonotype. This rearrangement joins TRBV27 to TRBJ1-2; 10 positions match TRBD1. The J segment lost 0 bases and the V segment lost 2 bases, leaving 0 bases of the junction unmatched. The length of the CDR3 is 15 residues. The germline CDR1 and CDR2 sequences are MNHEY and SMNVEV (reference sequence). The CDR3 loop reads CASSLGQGANYGYTF. DNA for the CDR3: TGTGCCAGCAGTTTAGGACAGGGGGCTAACTATGGCTACACCTTC.

This chain connects TRBV18 to TRBJ2-3; 10 positions agree with TRBD2. The V and J ends lost 1 base and 4 bases, in that order; junction bases with no gene match: 5. Per the germline V gene, CDR1 is KGHSH and CDR2 is LQKENI. The CDR3 has 16 residues. For the CDR3, the DNA is TGTGCCAGCTCACCACTAAGCGGGAGGGTCGCAGATACGCAGTATTTT. It codes for CASSPLSGRVADTQYF. Looking up the rest from reference TRBV18 and TRBJ2-3 gives the full variable domain: NAGVMQNPRHLVRRRGQEARLRCSPMKGHSHVYWYRQLPEEGLKFMVYLQKENIIDESGMPKERFSAEFPKEGPSILRIQQVVRGDSAAYFCASSPLSGRVADTQYFGPGTRLTVL.

This clonotype occurred many times. This chain joins TRBV5-1 and TRBJ1-6; D is unresolved. Germline CDR1 and CDR2: SGHRS and YFSETQ. Trimming shortened V by 3 bases and J by 5 bases, and 6 bases separated the two germline ends. The CDR3 covers 13 residues. CDR3 amino acids: CASSSTNNSPLHF. CDR3 coding DNA: TGCGCCAGCAGCTCAACGAATAATTCACCCCTCCACTTT.

This clonotype was observed a handful of times. The genes are TRBV6-2 or TRBV6-3 and TRBJ2-1; a weak D match, TRBD2 (6 bases). Trimming pared 5 bases from V and 7 bases from J, leaving 12 bases between. The CDR3 is made up of 13 amino acids. Per germline, CDR1 MNHEY and CDR2 SVGEGT. The CDR3 here is CASSPGLTNEQFF. CDR3 nucleotides: TGTGCCAGCAGTCCCGGACTAACTAATGAGCAGTTCTTC.

This clonotype was recorded at least ten times. This CDR3 is CAISPGQGANNEQFF. In nucleotides, the CDR3 is TGTGCCATCAGCCCCGGACAGGGGGCCAATAATGAGCAGTTCTTC. The chain is built from TRBV10-3 and TRBJ2-1; TRBD1 matches 11 bases. This CDR3 is built from 15 residues. Germline V gene data show CDR1 as ENHRY and CDR2 as SYGVKD. V lost 6 bases to trimming and J lost 7 bases; unmatched junction nucleotides: 8.

Only a few counts were recorded for this clonotype. This sequence joins TRBV5-1 and TRBJ2-1; tentative D call: TRBD1 (7 bases). CDR1 and CDR2 from the germline V gene are SGHRS and YFSETQ. V lost 1 base, J lost 7 bases, and 15 bases lay in between. The CDR3 runs 15 residues. CDR3 DNA: TGCGCCAGCAGCTTGACAGGGGTGGGGGGTAATGAGCAGTTCTTC. Its protein is CASSLTGVGGNEQFF. Full variable domain (missing parts from reference TRBV5-1 and TRBJ2-1): KAGVTQTPRYLIKTRGQQVTLSCSPISGHRSVSWYQQTPGQGLQFLFEYFSETQRNKGNFPGRFSGRQFSNSRSEMNVSTLELGDSALYLCASSLTGVGGNEQFFGPGTRLTVL.

In the case of this clonotype: Possible read error: a much larger clone is one base away. The chain couples TRBV20-1 to TRBJ1-3; tentatively, D is TRBD1 (6 bases). Germline CDR1 and CDR2: DFQATT and SNEGSKA (reference sequence). The CDR3 spans 13 residues. The CDR3 DNA follows: TGCAGTGCCCCTCAGGGGACTGGAGACACCATATATTTT. This sequence encodes CSAPQGTGDTIYF.

The V and J genes are TRBV29-1 and TRBJ2-2, with D maybe TRBD2 (6 bases). This CDR3 spans 16 amino acids. Germline loops: CDR1 SQVTM, CDR2 ANQGSEA. Trimming removed 7 bases from V and 0 bases from J, with 18 bases in between. The CDR3 DNA reads TGCAGCGCCCGGACTACCAATATCGCGAACACCGGGGAGCTGTTTTTT. Translating it yields CSARTTNIANTGELFF.

There are many counts of this clonotype. The rearrangement links TRBV10-3 to TRBJ2-1; 13 bases match TRBD2. The CDR3 sequence is 19 residues long. V lost 5 bases and J lost 0; bases outside the gene matches: 10. Germline values: CDR1 ENHRY, CDR2 SYGVKD. CDR3 in DNA: TGTGCCATCAGTCCGGGACTAGCGGGACCGACCAGCTCCTACAATGAGCAGTTCTTC. Protein product: CAISPGLAGPTSSYNEQFF.

The table lists this clonotype with many counts. V and J are TRBV12-3 or TRBV12-4 and TRBJ1-1; 7 bases fit TRBD1. V lost 6 bases, J lost 0 bases, and 7 bases stayed unmatched. This CDR3 is built from 15 residues. This CDR3 is CASSPTRGMNTEAFF. The CDR3 coding sequence is TGTGCCAGCAGCCCAACCAGGGGGATGAACACTGAAGCTTTCTTT.

This clonotype was detected many times. This chain uses TRBV25-1 with TRBJ2-3, with 11 bases aligning to TRBD2. CDR1 is MGHDK, CDR2 SYGVNS, per germline. This CDR3 is built from 14 residues. The trim removed 6 bases at V and 4 bases at J, leaving 3 bases unmatched. CDR3 bases: TGTGCCAGCAGGCTAGCGGGAGGCCCAGATACGCAGTATTTT. It codes for CASRLAGGPDTQYF.

This clonotype has ten or more counts. The rearrangement links TRBV20-1 to TRBJ1-1; D is ambiguous. CDR1 is DFQATT and CDR2 is SNEGSKA in the germline V gene (reference sequence). The V end was cut by 0 bases, the J end by 5 bases, with 13 bases between. The CDR3 sequence is 14 residues long. The CDR3 nucleotides are TGCAGTGCTAGAGATAGGCCCTCGGGGACTGAAGCTTTCTTT. The encoded protein is CSARDRPSGTEAFF.

This clonotype was seen only a few times. The gene calls are TRBV4-1 and TRBJ2-1; no clear D gene. The germline V gene has CDR1 MGHRA and CDR2 YSYEKL. The CDR3 loop spans 15 amino acids. V was pared by 1 base and J by 6 bases, with 13 bases between. As DNA, the CDR3 is TGCGCCAGCAGCCAAGGACCCAGCCGACCCAATGAGCAGTTCTTC. It translates to CASSQGPSRPNEQFF.